Shown below are 9 T cell receptor beta chains from a single sample sequenced in a study of T-cell memory formation after mild COVID-19. TCRdb redid the calling of the 5' RACE reads with MiXCR, one entry per CDR3 protein. The top ten clones hold 27% of a sample with roughly 100,000 distinct CDR3 sequences, 9.5% to 15% of them seen once. The sample consisted of PBMCs or a T cell subset sorted from them (not recorded which). Every receptor here comes from an adult woman who had mild COVID-19 (a few samples of this study predate the infection). Cell type and time point are not known.

This chain joins TRBV10-3 and TRBJ2-5; 9 bases agree with TRBD1. The CDR3 is 15 residues long. The junction had 4 bases not matched to a gene; V was cut back by 3 bases and J by 2 bases. Germline-derived CDR1 and CDR2 are ENHRY and SYGVKD. The CDR3 DNA sequence: TGTGCCATCAGTGACCCGGGACAGGGACAAGAGACCCAGTACTTC. It codes for CAISDPGQGQETQYF.

This clonotype was observed a handful of times. Mismatch with germline at one junction end may stem from a read error. The CDR3 sequence: CASSYGSHNEQFF. CDR3 DNA sequence: TGTGCCAGCAGTTACGGCTCCCACAATGAGCAGTTCTTC. The rearrangement joins TRBV6-6 to TRBJ2-1; D not resolved. Per germline, CDR1 MNHNY and CDR2 SVGAGI (reference sequence). This CDR3 comprises 13 residues.

The chain joins TRBV5-8 to TRBJ2-1; 7 bases align to TRBD1. This CDR3 spans 14 amino acids. Germline CDR1 reads SGHTS; CDR2 reads YDEGEE. V was pared by 2 bases and J by 6 bases, with 5 bases of the junction left unmatched. CDR3 sequence reads: CASSLDTGVNEQFF. CDR3 nucleotide sequence: TGTGCCAGCAGCTTAGATACAGGGGTCAATGAGCAGTTCTTC.

The table lists this clonotype with a few counts. This chain connects TRBV11-1 to TRBJ2-5; 7 bases agree with TRBD1. Per the germline V gene, CDR1 is SGHAT and CDR2 is FQDESV (reference sequence). The CDR3 is 16 amino acids. V trimming: 5 bases; J trimming: 4 bases; junction bases outside the gene matches: 13. DNA of the CDR3: TGTGCCAGCAGCCTAGGGCTAGACAGGGCGCCAGAGACCCAGTACTTC. Its protein is CASSLGLDRAPETQYF.

The sample holds a few counts of this clonotype. The chain links TRBV12-3 or TRBV12-4 to TRBJ2-1, with D perhaps matching TRBD1 (6 bases). CDR3 size: 11 residues. V was shortened by 6 bases and J by 10 bases, with 10 bases between the two germline ends. The DNA of the CDR3 is TGTGCCAGCAGCTTCGGGACAGAGCAGTTCTTC. Translating gives CASSFGTEQFF.

This clonotype was seen just once. The chain carries TRBV7-3 and TRBJ2-3; TRBD2 matches at 12 bases. The CDR3 spans 17 residues. V dropped 1 base and J dropped 1; count of bases not matched to a gene: 3. CDR1 is SGHTA and CDR2 is FQGTGA in the germline V gene. CDR3 region: CASSLRLAGDRTDTQYF. In nucleotides, the CDR3 is TGTGCCAGCAGCTTAAGACTAGCGGGGGACCGCACAGATACGCAGTATTTT.

This clonotype was recorded many times. One end of the junction fails to match germline, which may point to a read error. This chain connects TRBV7-7 to TRBJ2-3, with D unresolved. There are 13 residues in the CDR3. The germline gives CDR1 SSHAT, CDR2 FNYEAQ (reference sequence). The CDR3 nucleotides read TGTGCTAGCAGCAAGGATGGCACAGATACGCAGTATTTT. Translated, it gives CASSKDGTDTQYF.

The rearrangement links TRBV4-1 to TRBJ1-2; no firm D call. The germline V gene encodes CDR1 MGHRA and CDR2 YSYEKL. Deletions cut 4 bases from V and 3 bases from J, with 12 bases between. The CDR3 is 14 amino acids. The CDR3 region is CASSPSRADYGYTF. The DNA for the CDR3 is TGCGCCAGCAGCCCCTCGAGGGCGGACTATGGCTACACCTTC.

The sample holds many counts of this clonotype. V usage is TRBV9 and J usage is TRBJ2-3; D not certain. Germline-derived CDR1 and CDR2 are SGDLS and YYNGEE. Trimming took off 3 bases at V and 5 bases at J, with 19 bases between the two ends. CDR3 length equals 16 residues. CDR3 sequence: CASSALEPRLKDTQYF. In DNA, the CDR3 is TGTGCCAGCAGCGCCCTAGAACCCCGCCTGAAAGATACGCAGTATTTT.